This is a list of T cell receptor beta chains from one sample in a study of T cells after yellow fever vaccination. A single record per CDR3 protein comes from TCRdb applying MiXCR to the 5' RACE reads. The repertoire holds around 360,000 distinct CDR3 sequences, with around a tenth as singletons. The material was PBMCs, obtained on the day of the first yellow fever vaccination. The receptors were gathered from a man younger than 30 who received the YFV17D yellow fever vaccine. Each CDR3 is given with its conserved first and last residue. The order of the fields is V gene, D gene, clone size, J gene, CDR3 DNA, CDR3 protein. A D gene is named only where the DNA matches it firmly. Expanded clones get a size class; other rows say once, few or many, or leave the size out.

TRBV4-2	-	few	TRBJ2-2	TGTGCCAGCAGCAGGGAGACCGGGGAGCTGTTTTTT	CASSRETGELFF
TRBV18	-	few	TRBJ2-3	TGTGCCAGCTCACCAAGTCCTGGCGATACGCAGTATTTT	CASSPSPGDTQYF
TRBV9	TRBD2	many	TRBJ2-2	TGTGCCAGTATGGCGGGGGGCCCCACCGGGGAGCTGTTTTTT	CASMAGGPTGELFF
TRBV20-1	-	-	TRBJ2-2	TGCAGTGCTAGGGCCTCAGGTCGGACCGGGGAGCTGTTTTTT	CSARASGRTGELFF
TRBV3-1	TRBD1	many	TRBJ1-2	TGTGCCAGCAGCCCCCGTCCAGGGGGCGGTGGCTACACCTTC	CASSPRPGGGGYTF
TRBV20-1	-	-	TRBJ2-1	TGCAGTGCTAGAGAGAACGGGCCCAGGGTAGCCAATGAGCAGTTCTTC	CSARENGPRVANEQFF
TRBV2	TRBD2	-	TRBJ2-7	TGTGCCAGCAGTGAAGCGGGACTAGCGGCCTACGAGCAGTACTTC	CASSEAGLAAYEQYF
TRBV12-3/TRBV12-4	TRBD1	-	TRBJ1-4	TGTGCCAGCCGCCTAACAGGGGGCGGTGAAAAACTGTTTTTT	CASRLTGGGEKLFF
TRBV7-3	-	few	TRBJ1-2	TGTGCCAGCAGCTCAACACCCAGGGGCGGGAACTATGGCTACACCTTC	CASSSTPRGGNYGYTF
TRBV5-1	-	many	TRBJ2-7	TGCGCCAGCAGCCTTGCGGGTGTCTACGAGCAGTACTTC	CASSLAGVYEQYF
TRBV2	-	-	TRBJ1-5	TGTGCCAGCAGAATAACTCAGGGACCCCGCAATCAGCCCCAGCATTTT	CASRITQGPRNQPQHF
TRBV5-1	TRBD2	few	TRBJ2-3	TGCGCCAGCAGCCCCACGATGACTACTAGCGGAACTAGCACAGATACGCAGTATTTT	CASSPTMTTSGTSTDTQYF
TRBV12-3/TRBV12-4	-	-	TRBJ2-1	TGTGCCAGCATCTTGGGGGGGCGGGGGTACAATGAGCAGTTCTTC	CASILGGRGYNEQFF
TRBV4-2	-	few	TRBJ2-7	TGTGCCAGCAGCCAAGTCTCGACCGTAGGTGGGTCCTACGAGCAGTACTTC	CASSQVSTVGGSYEQYF
TRBV10-1	-	few	TRBJ2-2	TGCGCCAGCAGTGAGGTCGGGAATTCGAACACCGGGGAGCTGTTTTTT	CASSEVGNSNTGELFF
TRBV18	-	many	TRBJ1-1	TGTGCCAGCTCACTCCAAAGGGCTGAAGCTTTCTTT	CASSLQRAEAFF
TRBV7-3	-	-	TRBJ1-1	TGTGCCAGCAGCTTAAAGGGAGGGACTGAAGCTTTCTTT	CASSLKGGTEAFF
TRBV29-1	-	-	TRBJ2-7	TGCAGCGTCCTAGGGGCCGGACCCGGCTCCTACGAGCAGTACTTC	CSVLGAGPGSYEQYF
TRBV12-3/TRBV12-4	-	few	TRBJ2-1	TGTGCCAGCAGTTTAGTGGGAGGGACAGCGAATGAGCAGTTCTTC	CASSLVGGTANEQFF
TRBV20-1	-	-	TRBJ1-1	TGCAGTGCTAGAGATGTGGCTCCCGGAGCTTTCTTT	CSARDVAPGAFF
TRBV7-2	TRBD2	-	TRBJ2-1	TGTGCCAGCAGCTTAGCCCCGACTAGCGGGGGGTTCAGCTCCTACAATGAGCAGTTCTTC	CASSLAPTSGGFSSYNEQFF
TRBV7-3	TRBD1	-	TRBJ1-4	TGTGCCAGCAGCTTAAACACTCCGGGACAGGGTCTTCATGCTAATGAAAAACTGTTTTTT	CASSLNTPGQGLHANEKLFF
TRBV15	-	-	TRBJ2-2	TGTGCCACCAGCAGATCTTTTCACACCGGGGAGCTGTTTTTT	CATSRSFHTGELFF
TRBV4-2	TRBD2	-	TRBJ2-5	TGTGCCAGCAGCCAGGGACCGGGACTAGCATCGGAGACCCAGTACTTC	CASSQGPGLASETQYF
TRBV27	TRBD2	-	TRBJ2-5	TGTGCCAGCAGTTCCTCTCGGGGGGGGTACCAGTACTTC	CASSSSRGGYQYF
TRBV20-1	-	few	TRBJ1-6	TGCAGTGCTAAGGGGCCCTCCTATAATTCACCCCTCCACTTT	CSAKGPSYNSPLHF
TRBV29-1	-	-	TRBJ1-5	TGCAGCGTTGTCACAGCAATCCCGAATCAGCCCCAGCATTTT	CSVVTAIPNQPQHF
TRBV5-5	-	few	TRBJ2-3	TGTGCCAGCAGTCCAAGGGTTACCACAGATACGCAGTATTTT	CASSPRVTTDTQYF
TRBV7-3	-	-	TRBJ1-1	TGTGCCAGCAGCTTAACCCCCCCACAGGGCGGGACTGAAGCTTTCTTT	CASSLTPPQGGTEAFF
TRBV9	TRBD1	-	TRBJ1-1	TGTGCCAGCAGCTCCCAGCGGGACAGCCCAAGTCCCTCAGCTTTCTTT	CASSSQRDSPSPSAFF
TRBV19	TRBD1	few	TRBJ1-5	TGTGCCAGTAGCATACAGGGGACGGATCAGCCCCAGCATTTT	CASSIQGTDQPQHF
TRBV28	TRBD1	-	TRBJ2-3	TGTGCCGCTGGACAGGGGGCGGCGGGCACAGATACGCAGTATTTT	CAAGQGAAGTDTQYF
TRBV12-5	-	few	TRBJ2-1	TGTGCTAGTGGTTTGGCCTTCGGCAATGAGCAGTTCTTC	CASGLAFGNEQFF
TRBV3-1	-	few	TRBJ2-4	TGTGCCAGCAGCCAACTCGCCGGGCCGTCGAACTTC	CASSQLAGPSNF
TRBV27	TRBD1	many	TRBJ2-3	TGTGCCAGCAGTTTATTGTGTTTGACAGGGTGGACAGATACGCAGTATTTT	CASSLLCLTGWTDTQYF
TRBV5-1	-	-	TRBJ1-3	TGCGCCAGCAGCTTGCAGGGCAGCCCTTATTCTGGAAACACCATATATTTT	CASSLQGSPYSGNTIYF
TRBV29-1	TRBD1	few	TRBJ1-2	TGCAGCGTTGAAAAGGGACAGCTAAGCTATGGCTACACCTTC	CSVEKGQLSYGYTF
TRBV4-3	TRBD2	few	TRBJ2-5	TGCGCCAGCAGCCAAGCCCCCCCCTCTAGCGGGGGGGAGACCCAGTACTTC	CASSQAPPSSGGETQYF
TRBV5-1	-	-	TRBJ1-1	TGCGCCAGCAGCAGGTTGACAGGAACTGAAGCTTTCTTT	CASSRLTGTEAFF
TRBV9	-	-	TRBJ2-7	TGTGCCAGCAGCGTAGGGACAGCGGGGTACGAGCAGTACTTC	CASSVGTAGYEQYF
TRBV7-9	-	few	TRBJ1-4	TGTGCCAGCAGCTTACAGGCCTTAGGAACTAATGAAAAACTGTTTTTT	CASSLQALGTNEKLFF
TRBV7-9	-	-	TRBJ2-2	TGTGCCAGCAGTAGGACAAAAAACACCGGGGGGCTGTTTTTT	CASSRTKNTGGLFF
TRBV7-6	TRBD1	many	TRBJ2-7	TGTGCCAGCAGCCCCGGACAGGGTAGCTCCTACGAGCAGTACTTC	CASSPGQGSSYEQYF
TRBV23-1	TRBD1	few	TRBJ1-1	TGCGCCAGCAGGCGTCCGGGACAGCACACTGAAGCTTTCTTT	CASRRPGQHTEAFF
TRBV6-6	-	few	TRBJ2-7	TGTGCCAGCAGCGGCTACGAGCAGTACTTC	CASSGYEQYF
TRBV20-1	TRBD1	few	TRBJ1-2	TGCAGTGCTAGAGCGGCAGGGGGGATGTGCCCCTTC	CSARAAGGMCPF
TRBV4-3	TRBD2	few	TRBJ2-2	TGCGCCAGCAGCCAAGCAACTAGCGGGGCCATATCCGGGGAGCTGTTTTTT	CASSQATSGAISGELFF
TRBV12-3/TRBV12-4	-	few	TRBJ2-1	TGTGCCAGCAGTCCTAGCAACAATGAGCAGTTCTTC	CASSPSNNEQFF
TRBV11-2	-	-	TRBJ1-2	TGTGCCAGCAGCTTGGTCGAGGACTCTAACTATGGCTACACCTTC	CASSLVEDSNYGYTF